Reported below is one T cell receptor beta chain. In each case, RNA was isolated and then reverse transcribed into cDNA as the sequencing template. Libraries were prepared by immunoSEQ multiplex PCR; TCRdb keeps only in-frame clonotypes and omits some of them. The table includes around 50,000 clones, around 96% detected once. The sample is drawn from a study of CD8+ T cells in alopecia areata. The germline gives CDR1 SQVTM, CDR2 ANQGSEA. The CDR3 has 13 residues. Trimming cost V 5 bases and J 0 bases; bases outside gene matches: 3. This chain links TRBV29-1 with TRBJ2-7; 8 bases map to TRBD2. The source was CD8+ T cells sorted from blood, collected at week 0. This TCR derives from a human donor with alopecia areata. CDR3 region: CSVQAGDSYEQYF. The CDR3 nucleotides are TGCAGCGTTCAAGCGGGGGACTCCTACGAGCAGTACTTC.